In its sample, the clone carrying this T cell receptor beta chain was seen many times. Germline V CDR1 and CDR2: MNHEY, SMNVEV (reference sequence). V lost 3 bases, J lost 4 bases, and 11 bases lay in between. The CDR3 totals 14 residues. These data belong to a study of T-cell reconstitution after alpha-beta-depleted transplantation in children. Preparing the TCRbeta library involved the use of unique molecular identifiers. Via MiXCR, TCRdb re-called the PCR reads, giving one row per CDR3 protein. The repertoire holds about 240,000 distinct CDR3 sequences, 12% seen once, with approximately 2.9% in the top ten.

The starting material was PBMCs from the stem cell graft donor, obtained from the stem cell graft. The chain links TRBV27 to TRBJ2-3; perhaps TRBD2 as D (5 bases). This sequence originates from a human donor who donated a stem cell graft to a child with acute lymphoblastic leukemia. In DNA form, the CDR3 reads TGTGCCAGCAGTTTGAAGGGAGCAGCAGATACGCAGTATTTT. This codes for CASSLKGAADTQYF.